This T cell receptor (beta chain) is from a study of CD8+ T cells in alopecia areata. Across the whole study: Each of the treated patients was given oral tofacitinib, 5 to 10 mg twice daily, for moderate-to-severe alopecia areata. The protocol delivered tofacitinib for 6 to 18 months, then withdrew it for 6 months. The percentage of affected scalp area served as the score of severity for treated patients.

Treatment: oral pan-JAK inhibitor, 5-10 mg twice daily. The authors sorted CD4+ and CD8+ T cells from PBMCs. Extracted from the samples, RNA was reverse transcribed into cDNA to serve as the sequencing template. This table comes from immunoSEQ multiplex PCR, and its TCRdb copy is limited to in-frame clones, with some not included. Among around 270,000 clones listed, roughly 60% were seen once. The CDR3 totals 14 residues. Between the trimmed V and J ends, which lost 10 bases and 7 bases, there was a span of 17 bases. Per the germline V gene, CDR1 is SNHLY and CDR2 is FYNNEI. The rearrangement links TRBV2 to TRBJ1-6; D remains unclear. The sequence came from a human donor with alopecia areata. The source was CD4+ T cells sorted from blood, collected at week 24, from a patient treated with tofacitinib. The CDR3 sequence is CAILLDLGNSPLHF. DNA of the CDR3: TGTGCCATCCTTCTGGACCTAGGGAATTCACCCCTCCACTTT.